A selection of T cell receptor beta chains follows, all from one sample in a study of PD-1 blockade in mismatch repair-deficient tumors. Measured with immunoSEQ multiplex PCR; TCRdb has only the in-frame clones, and not every one. The data hold about 15,000 clones, with about 88% observed a single time. For these TCRs, the target antigens are not known. The sample consisted of cells cultured in vitro, taken from a patient treated with pembrolizumab. The receptors stem from an adult with mismatch repair-deficient cancer. The CDR3 runs from the conserved cysteine through the conserved F or W. Fields, in order: J gene, clone size, V gene, D gene, CDR3 protein, CDR3 DNA. The D gene is left open where the match is weak. A clone size is listed for some rows: how often the clone was seen (once, few, many), or a class if it is expanded.

>TRBJ2-7|once|TRBV5-1|NA
CASSLEVGGYEQYF
TGCGCCAGCAGCTTGGAAGTGGGAGGCTACGAGCAGTACTTC
>TRBJ1-1|NA|TRBV18|NA
CASSLGMGTIGEAFF
TGTGCCAGCTCACTAGGCATGGGAACGATAGGTGAAGCTTTCTTT
>TRBJ1-3|NA|TRBV5-1|NA
CASSLAGRVSSGNTIYF
TGCGCCAGCAGCTTGGCCGGGAGGGTAAGCTCTGGAAACACCATATATTTT
>TRBJ1-2|NA|TRBV6-5|TRBD1
CASSYYQGAPNGYTF
TGTGCCAGCAGTTACTATCAGGGGGCCCCTAATGGCTACACCTTC
>TRBJ2-7|NA|TRBV2|TRBD2
CASTQGLAGPSYEQYF
TGTGCCAGCACCCAGGGACTAGCGGGCCCCTCCTACGAGCAGTACTTC
>TRBJ2-3|NA|TRBV21-1|NA
CASSALAGADTQYF
TGTGCCAGCAGCGCCCTAGCGGGAGCAGATACGCAGTATTTT
>TRBJ2-7|NA|TRBV27|NA
CASSLGTFYEQYF
TGTGCCAGCAGTTTGGGGACCTTCTACGAGCAGTACTTC
>TRBJ1-5|NA|TRBV6-1|NA
CASSAAYSNQPQHF
TGTGCCAGCAGTGCAGCTTATAGCAATCAGCCCCAGCATTTT
>TRBJ2-1|NA|TRBV27|TRBD2
CASSPRLAGGNEQFF
TGTGCCAGCAGTCCCCGACTAGCGGGAGGGAATGAGCAGTTCTTC
>TRBJ2-5|NA|TRBV28|TRBD2
CASSPMAGAGETQYF
TGTGCCAGCAGTCCAATGGCGGGAGCCGGGGAGACCCAGTACTTC
>TRBJ1-1|NA|TRBV18|NA
CASSLGNTEAFF
TGTGCCAGCTCACTAGGGAACACTGAAGCTTTCTTT
>TRBJ2-3|NA|TRBV6-5|NA
CASSYSAEGAQYF
TGTGCCAGCAGTTACTCGGCCGAGGGGGCGCAGTATTTT
>TRBJ2-3|NA|TRBV11-3|TRBD1
CASSLGTGGVWAPTDTQYF
TGTGCCAGCAGCTTAGGGACAGGGGGCGTTTGGGCCCCCACAGATACGCAGTATTTT
>TRBJ2-1|NA|TRBV18|NA
CASPFGGEQFF
TGTGCCAGCCCATTTGGTGGCGAGCAGTTCTTC
>TRBJ2-7|NA|TRBV11-3|TRBD2
CASSLTSGSYEQYF
TGTGCCAGCAGCTTAACTAGCGGTTCCTACGAGCAGTACTTC
>TRBJ2-4|NA|TRBV27|TRBD2
CASSFRLAGGTNIQYF
TGTGCCAGCAGTTTCCGACTAGCGGGAGGTACTAACATTCAGTACTTC
>TRBJ1-1|NA|TRBV28|NA
CASRSRGNTEAFF
TGTGCCAGCAGATCCCGGGGTAACACTGAAGCTTTCTTT
>TRBJ2-3|NA|TRBV28|NA
CATTTNPGTQYF
TGTGCCACCACCACAAACCCAGGCACGCAGTATTTT
>TRBJ2-2|NA|TRBV2|TRBD2
CASRPTSGRGGELFF
TGTGCCAGCAGACCGACTAGCGGGAGGGGCGGGGAGCTGTTTTTT
>TRBJ2-3|NA|TRBV4-2|NA
CASSQNVGGRDTQYF
TGTGCCAGCAGCCAAAATGTGGGAGGCCGGGATACGCAGTATTTT
>TRBJ1-1|NA|TRBV9|NA
CASSVADGAGEAFF
TGTGCCAGCAGCGTAGCCGACGGCGCAGGTGAAGCTTTCTTT
>TRBJ1-2|NA|TRBV28|NA
CASSQSRPYGYTF
TGTGCCAGCAGTCAGAGTCGGCCCTATGGCTACACCTTC
>TRBJ1-1|NA|TRBV30|NA
CAWSGHLNTEAFF
TGTGCCTGGAGTGGACACTTGAACACTGAAGCTTTCTTT
>TRBJ1-5|NA|TRBV5-1|TRBD1
CASSLVRGDYSNQPQHF
TGCGCCAGCAGCTTAGTCAGGGGGGACTATAGCAATCAGCCCCAGCATTTT
>TRBJ2-1|few|TRBV27|NA
CASSRQYREAVQFF
TGTGCCAGCAGTCGACAGTATCGCGAGGCCGTGCAGTTCTTC
>TRBJ2-7|NA|TRBV2|TRBD1
CASRLRDRGPYEQYF
TGTGCCAGCAGATTAAGGGACAGGGGACCCTACGAGCAGTACTTC
>TRBJ2-7|NA|TRBV7-2|TRBD1
CASSLAFTGGRYEQYF
TGTGCCAGCAGCTTAGCGTTTACAGGGGGGAGGTACGAGCAGTACTTC
>TRBJ1-1|once|TRBV9|TRBD1
CASSEGTGYDATEAFF
TGTGCCAGCAGCGAGGGGACAGGGTATGACGCCACTGAAGCTTTCTTT
>TRBJ1-2|NA|TRBV6-1|NA
CASSEARPGETGYTF
TGTGCCAGCAGTGAAGCGCGTCCAGGGGAAACTGGCTACACCTTC
>TRBJ1-2|once|TRBV29-1|TRBD1
CSVDYGPGGRGYTF
TGCAGCGTTGATTATGGCCCAGGGGGCCGGGGCTACACCTTC
>TRBJ1-6|NA|TRBV11-2|NA
CASSLRSPNSPLHF
TGTGCCAGCAGCTTAAGATCACCAAATTCACCCCTCCACTTT
>TRBJ1-5|NA|TRBV2|TRBD1
CASSEGQNNQPQHF
TGTGCCAGCAGTGAGGGACAGAACAATCAGCCCCAGCATTTT
>TRBJ2-2|NA|TRBV10-3|TRBD1
CAIRDTLTGFGELFF
TGTGCCATCAGGGACACTTTGACAGGGTTCGGGGAGCTGTTTTTT
>TRBJ1-2|NA|TRBV7-2|NA
CASSSTGGYGYTF
TGTGCCAGCAGCAGTACGGGGGGCTATGGCTACACCTTC
>TRBJ1-1|NA|TRBV11-2|TRBD1
CASSVMGQLNTEAFF
TGTGCCAGCAGCGTAATGGGACAGCTAAACACTGAAGCTTTCTTT
>TRBJ2-1|NA|TRBV19|NA
CASSIGPNNEQFF
TGTGCCAGTAGTATCGGACCTAACAATGAGCAGTTCTTC
>TRBJ2-7|NA|TRBV27|NA
CASSLQGHREQYF
TGTGCCAGCAGTTTACAAGGACACCGCGAGCAGTACTTC
>TRBJ2-5|NA|TRBV6-5|NA
CASSLLDLETQYF
TGTGCCAGCAGCCTACTAGATCTAGAGACCCAGTACTTC
>TRBJ1-3|NA|TRBV5-1|NA
CASSLDGSSGNTIYF
TGCGCCAGCAGCTTGGACGGGTCGTCTGGAAACACCATATATTTT
>TRBJ2-3|NA|TRBV7-2|TRBD2
CASSFGRSSTDTQYF
TGTGCCAGCAGCTTCGGGAGGTCTAGCACAGATACGCAGTATTTT
>TRBJ2-2|NA|TRBV7-9|NA
CASSRTEIGTGELFF
TGTGCCAGCAGCCGGACGGAGATAGGGACCGGGGAGCTGTTTTTT
>TRBJ2-2|NA|TRBV7-3|TRBD2
CASSLPSGENTGELFF
TGTGCCAGCAGCTTACCTAGCGGAGAGAACACCGGGGAGCTGTTTTTT
>TRBJ2-3|NA|TRBV9|NA
CARWRDTQYF
TGTGCCAGATGGCGAGATACGCAGTATTTT
>TRBJ2-7|NA|TRBV11-1|NA
CASSSGLDEQYF
TGTGCCAGCAGCTCTGGTTTGGACGAGCAGTACTTC
>TRBJ2-5|NA|TRBV5-1|NA
CASSLTQETQYF
TGCGCCAGCAGCTTGACCCAAGAGACCCAGTACTTC
>TRBJ2-1|NA|TRBV5-4|NA
CASTPGWGSILHEQFF
TGTGCCAGCACCCCCGGATGGGGGTCTATACTGCATGAGCAGTTCTTC
>TRBJ2-1|NA|TRBV5-1|NA
CASSGTPGSSYNEQFF
TGCGCCAGCAGCGGGACTCCTGGTAGCTCCTACAATGAGCAGTTCTTC
>TRBJ1-2|NA|TRBV28|TRBD1
CASVAQGGGYTF
TGTGCCAGCGTGGCTCAGGGGGGTGGCTACACCTTC
>TRBJ2-3|NA|TRBV28|NA
CASRRADGGTDTQYF
TGTGCCAGCAGACGCGCGGATGGGGGCACAGATACGCAGTATTTT
>TRBJ1-5|once|TRBV5-4|NA
CASSQDGGQQNSNQPQHF
TGTGCCAGCAGCCAAGATGGGGGGCAGCAAAATAGCAATCAGCCCCAGCATTTT